This passage covers 9 T cell receptor beta chains from one sample sequenced in a study of cytomegalovirus exposure and HLA in healthy donors. The repertoire was sequenced with immunoSEQ multiplex PCR; TCRdb's copy has only in-frame clones and lacks some. The sample has 300,000 or so clones, roughly 87% seen once; the top ten hold roughly 0.88%. Sequenced: PBMCs. These receptors all come from a man under 40 in good health and CMV-seronegative.

The gene calls are TRBV7-2 and TRBJ1-1; the D is unclear. CDR3 length: 14 residues. Per the germline V gene, CDR1 is SGHTA and CDR2 is FQGNSA. Trimming pared 4 bases from V and 5 bases from J, leaving 14 bases between. CDR3 sequence reads: CASSWRGGGTEAFF. DNA of the CDR3: TGTGCCAGCAGCTGGAGAGGCGGTGGTACTGAAGCTTTCTTT.

The rearrangement uses TRBV11-2 and TRBJ2-2; the D gene is possibly TRBD1 (5 bases). The CDR3 length is 15 residues. The germline CDR1 and CDR2 sequences are SGHAT and FQNNGV. Trimming took 0 bases from V and 4 from J, leaving 9 bases between them. The CDR3 sequence: CASSLEGVVTGELFF. The CDR3 nucleotides read TGTGCCAGCAGCTTAGAAGGGGTGGTCACCGGGGAGCTGTTTTTT.

This chain connects TRBV7-2 to TRBJ1-2; D is possibly TRBD1 (6 bases). Per germline, CDR1 SGHTA and CDR2 FQGNSA. The CDR3 runs 14 residues. Trimming took off 5 bases at V and 3 bases at J, with 13 bases between the two ends. CDR3 in DNA: TGTGCCAGCAGCGGGGGCATTCGGGACTATGGCTACACCTTC. This translates into CASSGGIRDYGYTF.

This chain joins TRBV6-6 and TRBJ2-7; TRBD1 matches at 7 bases. Trimming took 6 bases from V and 2 from J; bases not matched to a gene: 7. The V gene's germline CDR1 is MNHNY and CDR2 SVGAGI (reference sequence). The CDR3 contains 14 residues. DNA of the CDR3: TGTGCCAGCAGCCGGACAGGAGCTACCTACGAGCAGTACTTC. Residues: CASSRTGATYEQYF.

The J gene is TRBJ1-4, the V gene TRBV5-1, with D tentatively TRBD1 (5 bases). CDR1 is SGHRS and CDR2 is YFSETQ in the germline V gene. The germline V and J ends were trimmed by 4 bases and 6 bases, with 16 bases remaining between them. The CDR3 spans 15 residues. This chain's CDR3 is CASSPSGRKDEKLFF. The CDR3 DNA follows: TGCGCCAGCAGCCCGTCAGGGAGGAAGGATGAAAAACTGTTTTTT.

The chain combines TRBV27 with TRBJ1-5, with TRBD1 matching over 8 bases. CDR3 length: 21 residues. J gave up 4 bases and V 2 bases, and 22 bases lay outside the gene matches. Germline V CDR1 and CDR2: MNHEY, SMNVEV (reference sequence). This CDR3 is CASSLKGSGGVLGRSNQPQHF. For the CDR3, the DNA is TGTGCCAGCAGTTTAAAGGGGTCAGGGGGCGTATTAGGGCGATCGAATCAGCCCCAGCATTTT.

The chain couples TRBV6-5 to TRBJ1-5; D is unresolved. This CDR3 spans 13 amino acids. Trimming shortened V by 6 bases and J by 6 bases, and 12 bases separated the two germline ends. Germline lookup yields CDR1 MNHEY and CDR2 SVGAGI. The CDR3 is CASRKMAGQPQHF. The CDR3 DNA follows: TGTGCCAGCAGAAAAATGGCGGGTCAGCCCCAGCATTTT.

The J gene is TRBJ1-2, the V gene TRBV29-1; D is unclear. V lost 3 bases, J lost 0 bases, and 8 bases lay in between. The CDR3 has 13 amino acids. In germline, CDR1 is SQVTM, CDR2 ANQGSEA. The CDR3 sequence is CSVDGSTNYGYTF. For the CDR3, the DNA is TGCAGCGTTGACGGTTCAACTAACTATGGCTACACCTTC.

This sequence joins TRBV2 and TRBJ1-1; perhaps TRBD1 as D (6 bases). The CDR3 loop spans 16 amino acids. Germline V CDR1 and CDR2: SNHLY, FYNNEI. The germline V and J ends were trimmed by 7 bases and 1 base, with 19 bases remaining between them. Here the CDR3 DNA reads TGTGCCAGCAAGATGATTTCCCGGACAGCGAACACTGAAGCTTTCTTT. Its translation is CASKMISRTANTEAFF. The complete variable domain, with remaining parts taken from reference TRBV2 and TRBJ1-1, reads EPEVTQTPSHQVTQMGQEVILRCVPISNHLYFYWYRQILGQKVEFLVSFYNNEISEKSEIFDDQFSVERPDGSNFTLKIRSTKLEDSAMYFCASKMISRTANTEAFFGQGTRLTVV.